One sample yielded the 19 T cell receptor beta chains listed below, sequenced in a study of blood T cell repertoires in COVID-19. Sequenced by immunoSEQ multiplex PCR; TCRdb stores in-frame clones only, minus some. The sample has approximately 60,000 clones; more than 60% are singletons. Sequencing input: peripheral blood. Receptor source: a man aged 55 to 70 with acute or convalescent COVID-19.

In its sample, this clone was seen a few times. This CDR3 is missing its conserved last phenylalanine or tryptophan, likely due to a read error. The limits of the CDR3 on the DNA are not certain, so only TCRdb's listed CDR3 is given. V and J are TRBV5-6 and TRBJ2-7; the table names TRBD1, a call not compared with the DNA. The CDR3 is 11 amino acids in total, end residues counted. Looked up from germline, CDR1 is SGHDT and CDR2 is YYEEEE. This chain's CDR3 is CASSVGAVNAL.

CDR3 loop: CASSGGRRSYTGELFF. For the CDR3, the DNA is TGTGCCAGCAGTGGGGGGAGGAGGTCCTATACCGGGGAGCTGTTTTTT. This sequence joins TRBV2 and TRBJ2-2; D may be TRBD2 (6 bases). V lost 4 bases and J lost 5, with 17 bases in between. The V gene's germline CDR1 is SNHLY and CDR2 FYNNEI. This CDR3 has 16 amino acids.

The V gene is TRBV14, the J gene TRBJ1-1, with no clear D. V shed 3 bases and J shed 3 bases, with 8 bases lying between them. This CDR3 comprises 13 residues. Germline V gene sequence: CDR1 SGHDN, CDR2 FVKESK. Here the CDR3 DNA reads TGTGCCAGCAGCCACCGACTGGACACTGAAGCTTTCTTT. The encoded protein is CASSHRLDTEAFF. The full variable domain, in which reference TRBV14 and TRBJ1-1 provide the parts outside the CDR3, is EAGVTQFPSHSVIEKGQTVTLRCDPISGHDNLYWYRRVMGKEIKFLLHFVKESKQDESGMPNNRFLAERTGGTYSTLKVQPAELEDSGVYFCASSHRLDTEAFFGQGTRLTVV.

The rearrangement links TRBV27 to TRBJ2-7; unclear D gene. Germline CDR1 is MNHEY and CDR2 is SMNVEV (reference sequence). This CDR3 is 12 amino acids long. The V end lost 6 bases, the J end lost 5 bases, and 11 bases lay between the germline ends. The CDR3 DNA reads TGTGCCAGCAGCCCCTTTCCCCACGAGCAGTACTTC. Translated, it gives CASSPFPHEQYF.

The DNA for the CDR3 is TGTGCCAGCGTAGCAGGGGGCGCGGTAGAGACCCAGTACTTC. Translating gives CASVAGGAVETQYF. The V gene is TRBV28, the J gene TRBJ2-5; 8 bases fit TRBD1. There are 14 residues in the CDR3. CDR1 is MDHEN, CDR2 SYDVKM, per germline. V was pared by 8 bases and J by 4 bases, with 9 bases of the junction left unmatched.

The chain has TRBV20-1 and TRBJ2-7, with 13 bases fitting TRBD2. V lost 5 bases and J lost 2; bases outside the gene matches: 9. This CDR3 region has 16 residues. The germline V gene has CDR1 DFQATT and CDR2 SNEGSKA (reference sequence). The CDR3, as DNA: TGCAGTGCTCGTGCTATCGGACTAGCGGGGGCCTACGAGCAGTACTTC. As protein: CSARAIGLAGAYEQYF.

V gene TRBV4-2 combines with J gene TRBJ2-3; D is possibly TRBD2 (5 bases). The V and J ends lost 0 bases and 2 bases respectively, with 15 bases between them. This CDR3 contains 17 residues. Looked up from germline, CDR1 is LGHNA and CDR2 is YNFKEQ. CDR3 protein: CASSQDLPGYLTDTQYF. The CDR3 DNA reads as TGTGCCAGCAGCCAAGATCTACCGGGATACCTCACAGATACGCAGTATTTT.

This chain connects TRBV21-1 to TRBJ2-7; whether TRBD1, the table's D call, matches the DNA was not checked. TRBV21-1 constitutes a pseudogene. The CDR3 is 21 amino acids. The CDR3 sequence is CASSKVSVHGPLTGQTYEQYF. In DNA form, the CDR3 reads TGTGCCAGCAGCAAAGTATCGGTTCATGGGCCCCTAACAGGGCAAACCTACGAGCAGTACTTC.

The rearrangement uses TRBV30 and TRBJ1-5; tentative D call: TRBD1 (5 bases). Germline V lookup: CDR1 GTSNPN, CDR2 SVGIG (reference sequence). There are 15 residues in the CDR3. The V end lost 4 bases, the J end lost 6 bases, and 19 bases lay between the germline ends. The CDR3 DNA sequence: TGTGCCTGGACCCCCCGGGCAGGGAAGGGTCAGCCCCAGCATTTT. Encoded protein: CAWTPRAGKGQPQHF.

The chain uses TRBV7-2 and TRBJ2-4; 14 bases map to TRBD2. This CDR3 has 16 residues. Trimming took 4 bases from V and 4 from J; bases not matched to a gene: 3. Germline CDR1 is SGHTA and CDR2 is FQGNSA. The CDR3, as DNA: TGTGCCAGCAGCTCCAGACTAGCGGGAGGGAAAAACATTCAGTACTTC. Amino acid sequence: CASSSRLAGGKNIQYF. Variable domain in full (rest from reference TRBV7-2 and TRBJ2-4): GAGVSQSPSNKVTEKGKDVELRCDPISGHTALYWYRQSLGQGLEFLIYFQGNSAPDKSGLPSDRFSAERTGGSVSTLTIQRTQQEDSAVYLCASSSRLAGGKNIQYFGAGTRLSVL.

This chain uses TRBV5-1 with TRBJ2-5; weak D call: TRBD1 (6 bases). Trimming pared 0 bases from V and 4 bases from J, leaving 13 bases between. The CDR3 totals 15 residues. CDR1 and CDR2 from the germline V gene are SGHRS and YFSETQ. The CDR3 loop reads CASSLEVTGSETQYF. The CDR3 DNA follows: TGCGCCAGCAGCTTGGAAGTTACAGGGTCAGAGACCCAGTACTTC.

V and J are TRBV30 and TRBJ2-2; 13 nucleotides align to TRBD2. CDR1 and CDR2 (germline): GTSNPN, SVGIG (reference sequence). CDR3 length equals 16 residues. Unmatched junction bases numbered 11, after V lost 6 bases and J lost 7 bases. The CDR3 nucleotides are TGTGCCTGTCCCACGGGACTAGCGGGGACAAGCGGGGAGCTGTTTTTT. Translated: CACPTGLAGTSGELFF.

The J gene is TRBJ2-3, the V gene TRBV7-6; possible D gene TRBD2, 7 bases. This CDR3 is built from 16 residues. Trimming shortened V by 5 bases and J by 1 base, and 16 bases separated the two germline ends. CDR1 is SGHVS and CDR2 is FNYEAQ in the germline V gene. The chain's CDR3 is CASSPGGALGTDTQYF. The CDR3 DNA sequence: TGTGCCAGCAGCCCTGGGGGGGCACTGGGCACAGATACGCAGTATTTT. The whole variable domain, filled in from reference TRBV7-6 and TRBJ2-3, reads GAGVSQSPRYKVTKRGQDVALRCDPISGHVSLYWYRQALGQGPEFLTYFNYEAQQDKSGLPNDRFSAERPEGSISTLTIQRTEQRDSAMYRCASSPGGALGTDTQYFGPGTRLTVL.

CDR3 loop: CASSSPRTSGGYETQYF. The CDR3 DNA follows: TGTGCCAGCAGTTCCCCAAGGACTAGCGGAGGGTATGAGACCCAGTACTTC. The chain combines TRBV28 with TRBJ2-5; 10 nucleotides agree with TRBD2. The CDR3 has 17 amino acids. V dropped 4 bases and J dropped 5; count of bases not matched to a gene: 13. CDR1 and CDR2 from the germline V gene are MDHEN and SYDVKM.

A few counts support this clone. This chain connects TRBV6-5 to TRBJ1-1, with TRBD1 as a possible D gene (5 bases). V shed 0 bases and J shed 5 bases, with 10 bases lying between them. This CDR3 has 14 amino acids. Germline CDR1 MNHEY, CDR2 SVGAGI. In nucleotides, the CDR3 is TGTGCCAGCAGTTACTCGGGGGGAAGGACTGAAGCTTTCTTT. It translates to CASSYSGGRTEAFF.

The V gene is TRBV5-6, the J gene TRBJ1-5, with D possibly being TRBD1 (5 bases). The CDR3 is 14 residues long. Trimming pared 4 bases from V and 4 bases from J, leaving 12 bases between. Germline loops: CDR1 SGHDT, CDR2 YYEEEE. The CDR3 DNA reads as TGTGCCAGCAGCAATTGGGGGGGGAATCAGCCCCAGCATTTT. Protein sequence: CASSNWGGNQPQHF.

The chain has TRBV2 and TRBJ1-1, with a possible D match to TRBD1 (5 bases). CDR1 is SNHLY and CDR2 is FYNNEI in the germline V gene. The germline V and J ends were trimmed by 6 bases and 3 bases, with 14 bases remaining between them. CDR3 length equals 14 residues. The CDR3 reads CASRVRAVDTEAFF. In DNA form, the CDR3 reads TGTGCCAGCAGAGTCAGGGCGGTGGACACTGAAGCTTTCTTT.

A word on this clone: This same CDR3 is encoded by further DNA sequences in the sample. This sequence joins TRBV6-5 and TRBJ1-2, with a possible D match to TRBD1 (6 bases). The germline V gene encodes CDR1 MNHEY and CDR2 SVGAGI. The CDR3 contains 12 residues. Trimming removed 5 bases at V and 5 bases at J, with 9 bases between. CDR3 amino acids: CASSKQGYGYTF. The CDR3 DNA reads TGTGCCAGCAGTAAACAGGGTTATGGCTACACCTTC.

The chain joins TRBV6-1 to TRBJ1-5; 8 bases map to TRBD1. The CDR3 runs to 13 residues. The V gene's germline CDR1 is MNHNS and CDR2 SASEGT. Trimming took 3 bases from V and 6 from J; bases not matched to a gene: 1. This CDR3 reads CASSDRGPQPQHF. CDR3 DNA: TGTGCCAGCAGTGACAGGGGGCCTCAGCCCCAGCATTTT.